This TCR beta chain was observed in a study of blood T cells in healthy people across ages. Study results and caveats: In long-lived donors, naive CD4+ cell counts and diversity exceeded those of aged donors.

Primers used in a second PCR of roughly 7 to 12 cycles were a sample-barcoded 5' primer and a J-beta primer mix. TCRdb ran MiXCR on the 5' RACE reads and lists one entry per CDR3 protein. The repertoire consists of over 1,500,000 distinct CDR3 sequences, with around 48% occurring once and the leading ten covering over 2%. Isolation recovered at least 6 million PBMCs from every sample. Total RNA, at least 5 micrograms per sample, was extracted from PBMCs. This CDR3 spans 14 amino acids. Looked up from germline, CDR1 is SGDLS and CDR2 is YYNGEE. This clonotype was seen ten or more times. Its matching antigen is unknown. The junction and the germline gene differ at one end; a read error may be behind it.

Input material: blood. The rearrangement joins TRBV9 to TRBJ2-5; 11 bases line up with TRBD2. This receptor was obtained from a middle-aged woman in good health. CDR3 protein: CASSVAGGQETQYF. The CDR3 region has the DNA TGTGCCAGCAGTGTAGCGGGGGGGCAAGAGACCCAGTACTTC. Looking up the rest from reference TRBV9 and TRBJ2-5 gives the full variable domain: DSGVTQTPKHLITATGQRVTLRCSPRSGDLSVYWYQQSLDQGLQFLIQYYNGEERAKGNILERFSAQQFPDLHSELNLSSLELGDSALYFCASSVAGGQETQYFGPGTRLLVL.